This T cell receptor beta chain was sequenced in a study of OX40 agonist ivuxolimab in advanced cancers. CDR1 SGHRS and CDR2 YFSETQ come from the germline V gene. Trimming cost V 0 bases and J 4 bases, with 18 bases left between them. The CDR3 totals 17 residues. Assay used: immunoSEQ multiplex PCR; TCRdb lists only in-frame clones, some missing. The sample includes roughly 75,000 clones, around nine tenths seen only once; the top ten take more than 0.3%. The J gene is TRBJ2-3, the V gene TRBV5-1; weak D call: TRBD2 (7 bases). The TCR originated in an adult with an advanced solid tumor such as melanoma, head and neck, liver or kidney cancer. The specimen was CD4+ or CD8+ T cells sorted from blood, collected in a trial of the OX40 agonist ivuxolimab. The CDR3 region has the DNA TGCGCCAGCAGCTTGGGGTCGGGCGGGGGCGGCGCAGATACGCAGTATTTT. Residues: CASSLGSGGGGADTQYF. The full variable domain, completed using reference TRBV5-1 and TRBJ2-3, is KAGVTQTPRYLIKTRGQQVTLSCSPISGHRSVSWYQQTPGQGLQFLFEYFSETQRNKGNFPGRFSGRQFSNSRSEMNVSTLELGDSALYLCASSLGSGGGGADTQYFGPGTRLTVL.